Listed here are 14 T cell receptor beta chains from one sample, sequenced in a study of siplizumab effects on memory and regulatory T cells. Only in-frame clones appear in the TCRdb table, and some are missing; sequencing was by immunoSEQ multiplex PCR. This repertoire shows about 82,000 clones, about nine tenths found once; its top ten account for 1.5%. Material: Tregs sorted from blood. Receptor source: a human donor in good health.

The chain uses TRBV27 and TRBJ2-5; 7 positions agree with TRBD2. Per germline, CDR1 MNHEY and CDR2 SMNVEV (reference sequence). The CDR3 covers 15 residues. Trimming at V came to 1 base and at J to 1 base, leaving 3 bases not matched to a gene. The CDR3 nucleotides are TGTGCCAGCAGTTTATTGCGGGGGACCCAAGAGACCCAGTACTTC. It translates to CASSLLRGTQETQYF.

V usage is TRBV6-5 and J usage is TRBJ2-5; TRBD2 matches 9 bases. The CDR3 length is 16 residues. V lost 2 bases, J lost 2 bases, and 6 bases stayed unmatched. Germline V gene data show CDR1 as MNHEY and CDR2 as SVGAGI. The CDR3 region has the DNA TGTGCCAGCAGTTACGAAACTAGCGGGTTTCAAGAGACCCAGTACTTC. This gives the protein CASSYETSGFQETQYF.

The chain uses TRBV5-4 and TRBJ1-3; no reliable D call. The CDR3 sequence is 13 residues long. The germline V gene encodes CDR1 SGHNT and CDR2 YYREEE (reference sequence). With 2 bases removed from V and 4 bases from J, the gap between germline ends came to 7 bases. DNA for the CDR3: TGTGCCAGCAGCTTCGGGGAGGGAAACACCATATATTTT. Protein: CASSFGEGNTIYF.

The chain couples TRBV15 to TRBJ1-2; D not resolved. The CDR3 loop spans 14 amino acids. V was shortened by 5 bases and J by 0 bases, with 10 bases between the two germline ends. Germline CDR1 and CDR2: LNHNV and YYDKDF (reference sequence). The CDR3 DNA is TGTGCCACCAGCGGGTTTGCAGCTAACTATGGCTACACCTTC. As protein: CATSGFAANYGYTF.

V gene TRBV19 combines with J gene TRBJ1-2; D uncertain. The CDR3 covers 14 residues. The V end lost 3 bases, the J end lost 4 bases, and 12 bases lay between the germline ends. Germline CDR1 LNHDA, CDR2 SQIVND (reference sequence). The CDR3 spells CASSISLGFYGYTF. The CDR3, as DNA: TGTGCCAGTAGTATTAGTTTGGGTTTCTATGGCTACACCTTC.

This chain joins TRBV19 and TRBJ1-2; 9 nucleotides match TRBD1. Germline CDR1 LNHDA, CDR2 SQIVND (reference sequence). Trimming took 7 bases from V and 4 from J; bases not matched to a gene: 4. This CDR3 is 13 amino acids long. The CDR3 DNA reads TGTGCCAGTACACCGGGACAGGGCTATGGCTACACCTTC. Amino acid sequence: CASTPGQGYGYTF.

The V gene is TRBV5-6, the J gene TRBJ2-5, with a possible D match to TRBD2 (5 bases). V gave up 6 bases and J gave up 1 base, with 25 bases separating them. The CDR3 covers 18 residues. Germline V CDR1 and CDR2: SGHDT, YYEEEE. The CDR3 bases are TGTGCCAGCACCTCGGTGCTAGCCGCCCCCAGCTTCCAAGAGACCCAGTACTTC. It codes for CASTSVLAAPSFQETQYF.

This clone is medium-sized (0.01 to 0.1%). This sequence joins TRBV5-1 and TRBJ2-7, with D perhaps matching TRBD2 (5 bases). The CDR3 loop spans 14 amino acids. The germline V and J ends were trimmed by 1 base and 0 bases, with 8 bases remaining between them. Germline loops: CDR1 SGHRS, CDR2 YFSETQ. CDR3 DNA: TGCGCCAGCAGCTTGTTCGGGAACTCCTACGAGCAGTACTTC. This gives the protein CASSLFGNSYEQYF.

The chain uses TRBV18 and TRBJ1-1; 7 bases agree with TRBD1. Trimming removed 6 bases from V and 3 bases from J; junction bases left unmatched: 10. The CDR3 is 15 amino acids. The germline gives CDR1 KGHSH, CDR2 LQKENI. The CDR3, as DNA: TGTGCCAGCTCGCCTCGACAGGGTGGGGACACTGAAGCTTTCTTT. Translating it yields CASSPRQGGDTEAFF.

The chain joins TRBV10-3 to TRBJ2-7, with 14 bases fitting TRBD2. The CDR3 covers 17 residues. The V segment lost 3 bases and the J segment 3 bases; nucleotides outside the gene matches: 7. In germline, CDR1 is ENHRY, CDR2 SYGVKD. DNA of the CDR3: TGTGCCATCAGTGACCCGCCAGGACTAGCGGGGGGCTACGAGCAGTACTTC. Its protein is CAISDPPGLAGGYEQYF.

CDR3 in DNA: TGTGCCAGCTTCTCGAGGGTCGGAGTGACTGAAGCTTTCTTT. Translating gives CASFSRVGVTEAFF. This chain uses TRBV28 with TRBJ1-1; no firm D call. The CDR3 has 14 amino acids. V dropped 8 bases and J dropped 5 bases, with 18 bases sitting between them. Germline V gives CDR1 MDHEN, CDR2 SYDVKM. The full variable domain, in which reference TRBV28 and TRBJ1-1 provide the parts outside the CDR3, is DVKVTQSSRYLVKRTGEKVFLECVQDMDHENMFWYRQDPGLGLRLIYFSYDVKMKEKGDIPEGYSVSREKKERFSLILESASTNQTSMYLCASFSRVGVTEAFFGQGTRLTVV.

The CDR3 region is CASTTGASGTTDTQYF. The CDR3 DNA follows: TGTGCCAGCACCACTGGGGCTAGCGGGACCACAGATACGCAGTATTTT. This rearrangement joins TRBV2 to TRBJ2-3; TRBD2 matches at 9 bases. V lost 7 bases and J lost 2; bases outside the gene matches: 10. Germline loops: CDR1 SNHLY, CDR2 FYNNEI. This CDR3 comprises 16 residues.

This clone occurred a few times. V and J are TRBV10-1 and TRBJ1-2, with 8 nucleotides matching TRBD1. The germline CDR1 and CDR2 sequences are WNHNN and SYGVQD (reference sequence). V shed 5 bases and J 2 bases; nucleotides not matched to a gene: 4. The CDR3 is 14 amino acids. The CDR3 bases are TGCGCCAGCAGTCCATACAGGGGGAACTATGGCTACACCTTC. Protein sequence: CASSPYRGNYGYTF.

V is TRBV20-1 and J is TRBJ2-1; no clear D gene. The V and J ends lost 6 bases and 7 bases respectively, with 10 bases between them. The CDR3 is 11 amino acids. CDR1 is DFQATT and CDR2 is SNEGSKA in the germline V gene (reference sequence). CDR3: CSARYGNEQFF. In nucleotides, the CDR3 is TGCAGTGCCCGTTACGGTAATGAGCAGTTCTTC.